This T cell receptor (beta chain) was found in a study of radiation and T cells in renal cell carcinoma. Whole-study results and caveats: Top tumor clonotypes rose in blood 2 weeks post-radiation, then contracted. Sampling covered only about 0.97 g of each tumor. Dominant CDR3 motifs occupied more repertoire in irradiated than control tumors. Without pretreatment biopsies, baseline tumor clonotype presence was undetermined.

V lost 5 bases and J lost 6; bases outside the gene matches: 4. Germline assignment: CDR1 LGHNA and CDR2 YSLEER. This CDR3 is 13 amino acids long. Comment on this clone: Its matching antigen is unknown.

Specified treatment: 15 Gy SBRT to primary tumor, nephrectomy 4 weeks later. The method was immunoSEQ multiplex PCR; TCRdb's version includes in-frame clones alone and lacks a portion of them. The sample lists around 21,000 clones, more than 45% seen once, with 15% to 20% in the top ten. This clonotype was sampled from a woman aged 50 to 65 with renal cell carcinoma. V and J are TRBV4-3 and TRBJ1-2, with 9 bases identical to TRBD1. The sequencing used tumor tissue, collected from a patient whose treatment included radiotherapy and nephrectomy. The CDR3 spells CASSADRGDGYTF. The CDR3 bases are TGCGCCAGCAGCGCGGACAGGGGCGATGGCTACACCTTC.